One and the same sample provided the 7 T cell receptor beta chains below, sequenced in a study of T cells in localized non-small cell lung cancer. This table comes from immunoSEQ multiplex PCR, and its TCRdb copy is limited to in-frame clones, with some not included. The sample yields some 37,000 clones, 75% to 90% seen once. The sequenced sample was peripheral blood, obtained before any cancer treatment. These receptors all stem from a woman aged 35 to 69 with stage I lung adenocarcinoma.

The chain has TRBV11-2 and TRBJ2-7, with D unclear. The V gene's germline CDR1 is SGHAT and CDR2 FQNNGV. CDR3 length: 13 amino acids. V lost 7 bases and J lost 6, with 16 bases in between. CDR3 sequence reads: CASTPTPEREQYF. CDR3 DNA: TGTGCCAGCACCCCAACCCCAGAACGCGAGCAGTACTTC.

V and J are TRBV30 and TRBJ2-1, with D possibly being TRBD2 (6 bases). Per the germline V gene, CDR1 is GTSNPN and CDR2 is SVGIG (reference sequence). There are 14 residues in the CDR3. The V gene lost 3 bases and the J gene lost 6 bases, with 15 bases spanning the gap. CDR3 loop: CAWSPPEGRNEQFF. In nucleotides, the CDR3 is TGTGCCTGGAGCCCACCGGAGGGGCGCAATGAGCAGTTCTTC.

By proportion, this clone is medium-sized (0.01 to 0.1%). The V and J genes are TRBV5-1 and TRBJ2-5, with D unclear. The CDR3 is 14 amino acids. Germline-derived CDR1 and CDR2 are SGHRS and YFSETQ. V gave up 1 base and J gave up 4 bases, with 11 bases separating them. CDR3 nucleotide sequence: TGCGCCAGCAGCTTGAGGCGTTGGGCAGAGACCCAGTACTTC. Residues: CASSLRRWAETQYF.

CDR3 residues: CASSSDRANYGYTF. The CDR3 DNA is TGTGCCAGCAGCAGCGACCGAGCTAACTATGGCTACACCTTC. The chain recombines TRBV6-6 with TRBJ1-2; no clear D. CDR3 length: 14 amino acids. Trimming removed 6 bases from V and 0 bases from J, with 11 bases in between. CDR1 and CDR2 (germline): MNHNY, SVGAGI (reference sequence).

The CDR3 bases are TGTGCCAGTATCCTCACAGGGGGCTCGGGTCAGCCCCAGCATTTT. As protein: CASILTGGSGQPQHF. The V gene is TRBV19, the J gene TRBJ1-5; 9 nucleotides align to TRBD1. This CDR3 comprises 15 residues. The germline V gene encodes CDR1 LNHDA and CDR2 SQIVND (reference sequence). The V gene end was trimmed by 7 bases and the J gene end by 6 bases; junction bases not matched to a gene: 10.

The rearrangement links TRBV2 to TRBJ2-1, with D possibly matching TRBD2 (6 bases). The germline gives CDR1 SNHLY, CDR2 FYNNEI. The CDR3 spans 15 residues. V gave up 4 bases and J gave up 7 bases, with 17 bases separating them. CDR3 residues: CASSGGGGELNEQFF. CDR3 nucleotides: TGTGCCAGCAGTGGTGGCGGAGGGGAACTAAATGAGCAGTTCTTC.

The table lists this clone with a count of one. The J gene is TRBJ2-2, the V gene TRBV14; 11 nucleotides agree with TRBD1. Trimming removed 4 bases from V and 7 bases from J; junction bases left unmatched: 5. Germline assignment: CDR1 SGHDN and CDR2 FVKESK. This CDR3 comprises 15 residues. CDR3 sequence (DNA): TGTGCCAGCAGCCGAGGACAGGGGGCGCACGGGGAGCTGTTTTTT. Encoded protein: CASSRGQGAHGELFF.